This T cell receptor beta chain was documented in a study of blood T cell repertoires in COVID-19. For the study at large: The United States, Italy and Spain were the sources of the acute and convalescent COVID-19 samples. In each case, the material was cDNA or gDNA derived from T cells, B-cell-depleted T cells, or PBMCs.

Original handling: By means of reference gene primer amplification, nucleated cell counts were estimated. Profiling relied on immunoSEQ multiplex PCR, and the TCRdb table lists in-frame clones only, not all of them. V, J and clone size were drawn from that table, and D and trimming were deduced from the DNA. The sample lists tens of thousands of clones, about nine tenths seen once, with approximately 3.7% in the top ten. Per the germline V gene, CDR1 is LGHDT and CDR2 is YNNKEL (reference sequence). Trimming shortened V by 8 bases and J by 6 bases, and 7 bases separated the two germline ends. The length of the CDR3 is 11 residues.

The sequencing input was peripheral blood. This receptor was taken from a man aged 60 to 75 with acute or convalescent COVID-19. V gene TRBV3-1 (or the pseudogene TRBV3-2) combines with J gene TRBJ2-2; a possible D gene is TRBD2 (5 bases). The CDR3 reads CASRRSGELFF. DNA of the CDR3: TGTGCCAGCCGGAGGTCCGGGGAGCTGTTTTTT.